Below are 26 T cell receptor beta chains sequenced from a single sample in a study of cytomegalovirus exposure and HLA in healthy donors. The primer mix had 60 Vbeta and 13 Jbeta primers. The table came from immunoSEQ multiplex PCR; TCRdb's copy has only in-frame clones and leaves some out. Among over 150,000 clones, around 77% were seen once, and the ten largest hold approximately 1.3%. What was sequenced was PBMCs. The source of these receptors is a man aged 55 to 69 in good health and CMV-seronegative.

V is TRBV4-1 and J is TRBJ2-1, with 8 bases identical to TRBD2. J lost 2 bases, V lost 8 bases, and 5 bases had no gene match. This CDR3 has 14 amino acids. Germline V gene data show CDR1 as MGHRA and CDR2 as YSYEKL. Here the CDR3 reads CASGPGGAYNEQFF. CDR3 sequence (DNA): TGCGCCAGCGGGCCCGGGGGGGCCTACAATGAGCAGTTCTTC.

The rearrangement links TRBV5-1 to TRBJ2-2; 7 bases agree with TRBD1. The CDR3 runs 17 residues. Trimming removed 7 bases from V and 3 bases from J; junction bases left unmatched: 15. Germline values: CDR1 SGHRS, CDR2 YFSETQ. CDR3 DNA sequence: TGCGCCAGCTCGTCCCTTACAGGGGCGGGCGACACCGGGGAGCTGTTTTTT. It encodes CASSSLTGAGDTGELFF.

Comments on this clone: One end of the junction does not line up with germline, which may come from a read error. The genes are TRBV7-9 and TRBJ2-7; the match to TRBD2 covers 10 bases. CDR1 and CDR2 from the germline V gene are SEHNR and FQNEAQ (reference sequence). The CDR3 length is 16 residues. This chain's CDR3 is CSSSPALAGVVYEQYF. In DNA, the CDR3 is TGTTCCAGCAGCCCAGCCCTAGCGGGAGTAGTTTACGAGCAGTACTTC. Together with reference TRBV7-9 and TRBJ2-7, the CDR3 gives the full variable domain: DTGVSQNPRHKITKRGQNVTFRCDPISEHNRLYWYRQTLGQGPEFLTYFQNEAQLEKSRLLSDRFSAERPKGSFSTLEIQRTEQGDSAMYLCSSSPALAGVVYEQYFGPGTRLTVT.

The chain combines TRBV28 with TRBJ1-6; 7 nucleotides match TRBD1. The ends lost 6 bases at V and 5 bases at J; junction bases unmatched: 7. CDR3 length equals 15 residues. Germline V gives CDR1 MDHEN, CDR2 SYDVKM. The CDR3 reads CASSPPGQNNSPLHF. In DNA form, the CDR3 reads TGTGCCAGCAGCCCCCCGGGACAGAATAATTCACCCCTCCACTTT.

The J gene is TRBJ1-1, the V gene TRBV5-1; TRBD1 aligns across 8 bases. Germline CDR1 SGHRS, CDR2 YFSETQ. Unmatched junction bases numbered 12, after V lost 5 bases and J lost 3 bases. The CDR3 spans 16 residues. The CDR3 sequence: CASSPVTGVVHTEAFF. The DNA for the CDR3 is TGCGCCAGCAGTCCAGTGACAGGGGTTGTCCACACTGAAGCTTTCTTT.

The J gene is TRBJ2-1, the V gene TRBV7-6; no clear D gene. The CDR3 is made up of 17 amino acids. CDR1 and CDR2 (germline): SGHVS, FNYEAQ. Trimming pared 0 bases from V and 1 base from J, leaving 13 bases between. The CDR3, as DNA: TGTGCCAGCAGCTTAGCGATCCGAGGTCGGTCCTACAATGAGCAGTTCTTC. It encodes CASSLAIRGRSYNEQFF.

This clone was seen only once. V gene TRBV29-1 combines with J gene TRBJ2-7, with 7 bases identical to TRBD1. In germline, CDR1 is SQVTM, CDR2 ANQGSEA. The CDR3 is made up of 13 amino acids. With 2 bases clipped from V and 3 bases from J, the junction kept 4 bases outside the gene matches. CDR3 residues: CSVERGQDYEQYF. CDR3 nucleotides: TGCAGCGTTGAAAGGGGGCAAGACTACGAGCAGTACTTC.

The V gene is TRBV19, the J gene TRBJ2-5; weak D call: TRBD1 (6 bases). The germline V gene encodes CDR1 LNHDA and CDR2 SQIVND (reference sequence). Trimming pared 6 bases from V and 0 bases from J, leaving 8 bases between. This CDR3 contains 13 residues. The CDR3 DNA sequence: TGTGCCAGTAGATGGACAGACCAAGAGACCCAGTACTTC. Translating it yields CASRWTDQETQYF.

The genes are TRBV29-1 and TRBJ2-5; 9 nucleotides agree with TRBD2. Germline-derived CDR1 and CDR2 are SQVTM and ANQGSEA. This CDR3 region has 13 residues. V shed 5 bases, J shed 7 bases, and the junction held 8 bases outside the gene matches. CDR3 protein: CSVTPSGERTQYF. CDR3 coding DNA: TGCAGCGTTACCCCTAGCGGGGAACGGACCCAGTACTTC.

The chain recombines TRBV7-2 with TRBJ2-5; 8 nucleotides agree with TRBD2. Trimming at V came to 1 base and at J to 4 bases, leaving 2 bases not matched to a gene. Germline CDR1 SGHTA, CDR2 FQGNSA. The CDR3 spans 14 residues. CDR3 bases: TGTGCCAGCAGCTTAGGGACTAGCCGAGAGACCCAGTACTTC. Translation gives CASSLGTSRETQYF.

The rearrangement joins TRBV9 to TRBJ2-1; 11 bases align to TRBD2. V lost 3 bases and J lost 7; bases outside the gene matches: 6. The germline gives CDR1 SGDLS, CDR2 YYNGEE. The CDR3 is 15 amino acids. The CDR3, as DNA: TGTGCCAGCAGCGAAACTAGCGGGGGTTGGAATGAGCAGTTCTTC. This translates into CASSETSGGWNEQFF. The complete variable domain, with remaining parts taken from reference TRBV9 and TRBJ2-1, reads DSGVTQTPKHLITATGQRVTLRCSPRSGDLSVYWYQQSLDQGLQFLIQYYNGEERAKGNILERFSAQQFPDLHSELNLSSLELGDSALYFCASSETSGGWNEQFFGPGTRLTVL.

The V and J genes are TRBV27 and TRBJ2-7; 8 nucleotides line up with TRBD2. Germline V lookup: CDR1 MNHEY, CDR2 SMNVEV (reference sequence). The CDR3 has 18 residues. The V gene end was trimmed by 2 bases and the J gene end by 2 bases; junction bases not matched to a gene: 14. Here the CDR3 DNA reads TGTGCCAGCAGTTTACATCGCCCGTTGGTAGCGGGGACCTACGAGCAGTACTTC. It specifies CASSLHRPLVAGTYEQYF.

This clone showed up just a few times. This chain connects TRBV7-9 to TRBJ2-5; D uncertain. Between the trimmed V and J ends, which lost 5 bases and 2 bases, there was a span of 6 bases. The CDR3 has 12 amino acids. The germline gives CDR1 SEHNR, CDR2 FQNEAQ (reference sequence). For the CDR3, the DNA is TGTGCCAGCAGCCGCCTACAAGAGACCCAGTACTTC. Translation: CASSRLQETQYF. The complete variable domain, with remaining parts taken from reference TRBV7-9 and TRBJ2-5, reads DTGVSQNPRHKITKRGQNVTFRCDPISEHNRLYWYRQTLGQGPEFLTYFQNEAQLEKSRLLSDRFSAERPKGSFSTLEIQRTEQGDSAMYLCASSRLQETQYFGPGTRLLVL.

This clone was picked up a small number of times. A far larger clone is one nucleotide away, so this likely arose from a read error. CDR3 residues: CAISEATGWETQYF. Here the CDR3 DNA reads TGTGCCATCAGTGAAGCAACAGGATGGGAGACCCAGTACTTC. The chain uses TRBV6-1 and TRBJ2-5; D possibly corresponds to TRBD1 (5 bases). Looked up from germline, CDR1 is MNHNS and CDR2 is SASEGT. The CDR3 runs to 14 residues.

V usage is TRBV5-1 and J usage is TRBJ1-3; 9 bases fit TRBD1. After removal of 4 bases from V and 0 bases from J, the junction contained 5 bases not matched to a gene. From germline, CDR1 is SGHRS and CDR2 YFSETQ. The CDR3 runs to 16 residues. The CDR3 nucleotides read TGCGCCAGCAGCCGGACAGGGGCCAGCTCTGGAAACACCATATATTTT. Translating it yields CASSRTGASSGNTIYF.

The chain is built from TRBV7-9 and TRBJ2-5, with no clear D. The CDR3 totals 15 residues. The V and J ends lost 2 bases and 0 bases respectively, with 10 bases between them. Germline CDR1 reads SEHNR; CDR2 reads FQNEAQ (reference sequence). The CDR3 is CASSLRSGYQETQYF. The CDR3 DNA reads as TGTGCCAGCAGCTTACGATCCGGGTACCAAGAGACCCAGTACTTC.

V and J are TRBV7-9 and TRBJ1-2; perhaps TRBD1 as D (6 bases). Germline lookup yields CDR1 SEHNR and CDR2 FQNEAQ (reference sequence). V gave up 2 bases and J gave up 4 bases, with 14 bases separating them. There are 15 residues in the CDR3. CDR3 amino acids: CASSLSTGLAYGYTF. In DNA form, the CDR3 reads TGTGCCAGCAGCTTATCGACAGGCCTCGCCTATGGCTACACCTTC.

This chain connects TRBV6-1 to TRBJ1-1, with D perhaps TRBD1 (5 bases). Trimming removed 0 bases at V and 10 bases at J, with 15 bases between. CDR1 and CDR2 (germline): MNHNS, SASEGT. This CDR3 contains 14 residues. The CDR3 loop reads CASSEAQGRSGAFF. The DNA for the CDR3 is TGTGCCAGCAGTGAAGCGCAGGGCAGGTCGGGAGCTTTCTTT.

V is TRBV19 and J is TRBJ1-2; 7 nucleotides match TRBD1. Germline CDR1 LNHDA, CDR2 SQIVND (reference sequence). The V gene end was trimmed by 5 bases and the J gene end by 4 bases; junction bases not matched to a gene: 7. The CDR3 contains 14 residues. The CDR3 here is CASSQTGAFYGYTF. CDR3 sequence (DNA): TGTGCCAGTAGTCAAACAGGGGCCTTCTATGGCTACACCTTC.

The chain employs TRBV7-2 and TRBJ2-7, with unresolved D. The CDR3 runs to 13 residues. Trimming left V 5 bases short and J 6 bases short, with 14 bases between. Germline V gene lookup returns CDR1 SGHTA and CDR2 FQGNSA. The CDR3 sequence: CASSQENLLEQYF. In DNA form, the CDR3 reads TGTGCCAGCAGCCAAGAGAACCTCCTCGAGCAGTACTTC.

The V call is TRBV5-1, the J call TRBJ2-2; D is possibly TRBD2 (5 bases). The V gene's germline CDR1 is SGHRS and CDR2 YFSETQ. Trimming stripped 4 bases from V and 7 bases from J, with 17 bases between. CDR3 size: 15 residues. The CDR3 nucleotides read TGCGCCAGCAGCCGAACCAAGCAGGAGGACGGGGAGCTGTTTTTT. It translates to CASSRTKQEDGELFF.

The genes are TRBV7-6 and TRBJ2-1; perhaps TRBD2 as D (6 bases). This CDR3 has 17 residues. Between the trimmed V and J ends, which lost 2 bases and 3 bases, there was a span of 17 bases. Germline CDR1 and CDR2: SGHVS and FNYEAQ. CDR3 protein: CASSLWVPGVDYNEQFF. The CDR3 DNA sequence: TGTGCCAGCAGCTTATGGGTCCCGGGAGTTGACTACAATGAGCAGTTCTTC.

V and J are TRBV28 and TRBJ1-6; TRBD1 matches at 7 bases. With 3 bases clipped from V and 0 bases from J, the junction kept 2 bases outside the gene matches. The CDR3 is 16 amino acids. Germline V gene sequence: CDR1 MDHEN, CDR2 SYDVKM. The CDR3 DNA reads as TGTGCCAGCAGTTTCAACAGGGGCTCCTATAATTCACCCCTCCACTTT. It codes for CASSFNRGSYNSPLHF. Full variable domain (remainder filled in from reference TRBV28 and TRBJ1-6): DVKVTQSSRYLVKRTGEKVFLECVQDMDHENMFWYRQDPGLGLRLIYFSYDVKMKEKGDIPEGYSVSREKKERFSLILESASTNQTSMYLCASSFNRGSYNSPLHFGNGTRLTVT.

The chain uses TRBV30 and TRBJ1-2; tentative D call: TRBD1 (5 bases). CDR3 length: 16 residues. Germline V gene lookup returns CDR1 GTSNPN and CDR2 SVGIG (reference sequence). Deletions cut 0 bases from V and 4 bases from J, with 18 bases between. CDR3 amino acids: CAWSVPRAVLSYGYTF. CDR3 nucleotide sequence: TGTGCCTGGAGTGTACCCAGGGCAGTCTTGAGCTATGGCTACACCTTC.

The table lists this clone with a few counts. The rearrangement joins TRBV5-1 to TRBJ2-5; D not certain. The CDR3 has 14 amino acids. In germline, CDR1 is SGHRS, CDR2 YFSETQ. Trimming pared 4 bases from V and 5 bases from J, leaving 15 bases between. This CDR3 is CASSPGQQQETQYF. CDR3 DNA sequence: TGCGCCAGCAGCCCTGGGCAGCAACAGGAGACCCAGTACTTC.

The V gene is TRBV27, the J gene TRBJ2-7; 11 bases are a match to TRBD1. From germline, CDR1 is MNHEY and CDR2 SMNVEV (reference sequence). With 6 bases clipped from V and 4 bases from J, the junction kept 2 bases outside the gene matches. This CDR3 spans 13 amino acids. Written as DNA, the CDR3 is TGTGCCAGCAGCTGGGACAGGGGGTACGAGCAGTACTTC. It is translated as CASSWDRGYEQYF.